This T cell receptor (beta chain) derives from a study of regulatory T cells in long-lasting Graves disease. This clonotype was picked up a small number of times. Germline lookup yields CDR1 MDHEN and CDR2 SYDVKM. The CDR3 loop spans 13 amino acids. V lost 10 bases to trimming and J lost 6 bases; unmatched junction nucleotides: 9. As to time point: newly diagnosed GD, antithyroid drugs for less than 3 months. PBMCs were the source of the RNA used for TCR sequencing. Libraries of TCR beta came from iRepertoire HTBI primers plus Arm-PCR of CDR3 regions. MiXCR, applied by TCRdb to the multiplex PCR reads, yields one record per CDR3 protein. Counted here are about 610,000 distinct CDR3 sequences, about 16% occurring once; the ten biggest clones make up 12%. This sample was shared with a second study, whose subject was T cells in Graves' hyperthyroidism and ophthalmopathy.

The input for sequencing was peripheral blood mononuclear cells (PBMCs), taken at new diagnosis, from a patient treated with antithyroid drugs. This chain links TRBV28 with TRBJ1-5; 7 positions agree with TRBD1. This clonotype was obtained from a man aged 18-30 years with Graves disease. CDR3 bases: TGTGCCATCTCAAGGGCAGGGGGTCAGCCCCAGCATTTT. It is translated as CAISRAGGQPQHF.